The 32 T cell receptor beta chains in this list originate from one sample, sequenced in a study of T cell responses to AZD1222 COVID-19 vaccine. This table comes from immunoSEQ multiplex PCR, and its TCRdb copy is limited to in-frame clones, with some not included. Of 80,000 or so clones listed, more than 60% were seen once; the top ten hold 27%. Specimen: peripheral blood, collected 28 days after the second dose of the MenACWY control vaccine. Receptors originate from an adult who received the MenACWY meningococcal vaccine as a control.

The chain links TRBV30 to TRBJ2-5, with 7 bases fitting TRBD2. Germline loops: CDR1 GTSNPN, CDR2 SVGIG (reference sequence). V lost 2 bases and J lost 5; bases outside the gene matches: 11. This CDR3 comprises 15 residues. Here the CDR3 DNA reads TGTGCCTGGAGTCCTAGTAGCGGGCGGTATGAGACCCAGTACTTC. It specifies CAWSPSSGRYETQYF.

This clone appeared a single time. This chain joins TRBV6-5 and TRBJ1-5; D gene uncertain. This CDR3 has 15 amino acids. The germline V gene has CDR1 MNHEY and CDR2 SVGAGI. The germline V and J ends were trimmed by 6 bases and 5 bases, with 17 bases remaining between them. The CDR3 loop is CASSPTKGSHQPQHF. The CDR3 DNA sequence: TGTGCCAGCAGCCCCACGAAAGGGTCTCATCAGCCCCAGCATTTT.

The chain combines TRBV27 with TRBJ2-5, with D hard to call. V gave up 3 bases and J gave up 3 bases, with 8 bases separating them. This CDR3 is 13 amino acids long. Germline CDR1 is MNHEY and CDR2 is SMNVEV (reference sequence). The CDR3 is CASSFGREETQYF. The CDR3, as DNA: TGTGCCAGCAGTTTTGGACGGGAAGAGACCCAGTACTTC.

This clone was counted between two and nine times. Additional DNA sequences in this sample encode the identical CDR3. V usage is TRBV5-8 and J usage is TRBJ2-2, with TRBD2 matching 9 bases. The CDR3 length is 15 residues. The junction had 1 base not matched to a gene; V was cut back by 1 base and J by 3 bases. Germline V gives CDR1 SGHTS, CDR2 YDEGEE. The CDR3 bases are TGTGCCAGCAGCTTGCGCGGGGGGGACACCGGGGAGCTGTTTTTT. Protein sequence: CASSLRGGDTGELFF.

The chain joins TRBV19 to TRBJ1-5; D ambiguous. With 5 bases removed from V and 5 bases from J, the gap between germline ends came to 25 bases. The CDR3 sequence is 18 residues long. Germline CDR1 reads LNHDA; CDR2 reads SQIVND (reference sequence). CDR3 sequence (DNA): TGTGCCAGTAGTCCGAATTTCCGGGCCGACCTACGGGATCAGCCCCAGCATTTT. It specifies CASSPNFRADLRDQPQHF.

The chain combines TRBV3-1 (or the pseudogene TRBV3-2) with TRBJ2-2; 8 bases line up with TRBD2. Germline V CDR1 and CDR2: LGHDT, YNNKEL (reference sequence). CDR3 length: 15 residues. Trimming at V came to 10 bases and at J to 4 bases, leaving 11 bases not matched to a gene. CDR3 sequence reads: CATLPGLDCTGELFF. CDR3 sequence (DNA): TGTGCCACTCTTCCGGGACTAGATTGCACCGGGGAGCTGTTTTTT.

V usage is TRBV7-2 and J usage is TRBJ1-2, with a possible D match to TRBD1 (5 bases). This CDR3 region has 15 residues. Germline CDR1 and CDR2: SGHTA and FQGNSA. The V gene lost 6 bases and the J gene lost 4 bases, with 18 bases spanning the gap. CDR3 nucleotides: TGTGCCAGCAGTCTTACTCTGACAGAGCTCTATGGCTACACCTTC. This translates into CASSLTLTELYGYTF.

This sequence joins TRBV4-1 and TRBJ1-5; D is ambiguous. The CDR3 sequence is 15 residues long. Per the germline V gene, CDR1 is MGHRA and CDR2 is YSYEKL. V lost 5 bases and J 5 bases, leaving 16 bases between the germline ends. CDR3 loop: CASSSFMTGHQPQHF. Written as DNA, the CDR3 is TGCGCCAGCAGCTCCTTTATGACCGGACATCAGCCCCAGCATTTT.

This chain uses TRBV13 with TRBJ1-1; the match to TRBD1 covers 7 bases. After removal of 1 base from V and 5 bases from J, the junction contained 16 bases not matched to a gene. This CDR3 has 18 amino acids. The germline V gene has CDR1 PRHDT and CDR2 FYEKMQ (reference sequence). The CDR3 DNA follows: TGTGCCAGCAGCTTAGAGCGAGACAGGGAGACGATTGGGACTGAAGCTTTCTTT. The encoded protein is CASSLERDRETIGTEAFF. The full variable domain, its missing parts supplied by reference TRBV13 and TRBJ1-1, is AAGVIQSPRHLIKEKRETATLKCYPIPRHDTVYWYQQGPGQDPQFLISFYEKMQSDKGSIPDRFSAQQFSDYHSELNMSSLELGDSALYFCASSLERDRETIGTEAFFGQGTRLTVV.

The chain has TRBV10-3 and TRBJ2-5; possible D gene TRBD2, 6 bases. The CDR3 runs 13 residues. V was clipped by 6 bases and J by 7 bases, with 15 bases between them. CDR1 and CDR2 from the germline V gene are ENHRY and SYGVKD. The CDR3 loop reads CAISLGLGGTQYF. CDR3 in DNA: TGTGCCATCAGCCTTGGACTGGGAGGGACCCAGTACTTC.

The chain has TRBV11-2 and TRBJ2-7; 10 nucleotides match TRBD1. V was pared by 5 bases and J by 0 bases, with 1 base of the junction left unmatched. Looked up from germline, CDR1 is SGHAT and CDR2 is FQNNGV. This CDR3 spans 14 amino acids. CDR3 bases: TGTGCCAGCAGCAGGGACAGGGGCTCCTACGAGCAGTACTTC. Protein product: CASSRDRGSYEQYF.

V and J are TRBV20-1 and TRBJ1-2, with 7 bases identical to TRBD1. This CDR3 is 13 amino acids long. Germline V gene lookup returns CDR1 DFQATT and CDR2 SNEGSKA (reference sequence). Trimming took 3 bases from V and 6 from J; bases not matched to a gene: 7. The CDR3 sequence: CSASSRGENGYTF. For the CDR3, the DNA is TGCAGTGCTAGTAGCAGGGGGGAGAATGGCTACACCTTC.

V gene TRBV13 combines with J gene TRBJ2-1; 14 nucleotides agree with TRBD2. The germline CDR1 and CDR2 sequences are PRHDT and FYEKMQ (reference sequence). This CDR3 is built from 15 residues. The V segment lost 3 bases and the J segment 9 bases; nucleotides outside the gene matches: 4. In DNA form, the CDR3 reads TGTGCCAGCAGCTTGGGGACTAGCGGGAGAGGTGAGCAGTTCTTC. It translates to CASSLGTSGRGEQFF.

This chain uses TRBV28 with TRBJ1-2; 7 positions match TRBD1. Germline lookup yields CDR1 MDHEN and CDR2 SYDVKM. The ends lost 6 bases at V and 10 bases at J; junction bases unmatched: 8. The CDR3 runs 12 residues. CDR3 sequence: CASRVGGGSYTF. The CDR3 bases are TGTGCCAGCAGGGTCGGAGGGGGCTCCTACACCTTC.

This chain joins TRBV19 and TRBJ1-1; a weak D match, TRBD1 (6 bases). This CDR3 is built from 15 residues. Germline V gene lookup returns CDR1 LNHDA and CDR2 SQIVND (reference sequence). Deletions cut 6 bases from V and 5 bases from J, with 19 bases between. The CDR3 DNA reads as TGTGCCAGTAGGGGGCCAGCGGGGGCGAGGACTGAAGCTTTCTTT. Translated: CASRGPAGARTEAFF.

The CDR3 DNA follows: TGTGCCAGCAGCCCATTTTTAGACAGGGAAGCTTTCTTT. It is translated as CASSPFLDREAFF. J is TRBJ1-1 and V is TRBV3-1 (or the pseudogene TRBV3-2), with D perhaps matching TRBD1 (6 bases). V lost 4 bases to trimming and J lost 8 bases, with 14 bases between them. The CDR3 spans 13 residues. Germline CDR1 is LGHDT and CDR2 is YNNKEL (reference sequence).

The chain joins TRBV7-9 to TRBJ2-2, with a tentative D call TRBD1 (5 bases). V shed 7 bases and J shed 7 bases, with 19 bases lying between them. This CDR3 has 15 amino acids. Germline CDR1 SEHNR, CDR2 FQNEAQ (reference sequence). The CDR3 coding sequence is TGTGCCAGCACCCCAAGAAACTTCCAGGGCGGGGAGCTGTTTTTT. This gives the protein CASTPRNFQGGELFF.

This chain connects TRBV5-8 to TRBJ1-6; D is ambiguous. The CDR3 consists of 14 residues. Germline V gives CDR1 SGHTS, CDR2 YDEGEE. Trimming took 7 bases from V and 7 from J, leaving 15 bases between them. CDR3 region: CASPRTTRNSPLHF. In DNA form, the CDR3 reads TGTGCCAGCCCCCGGACTACCCGAAATTCACCCCTCCACTTT. The whole variable domain, remainder taken from reference TRBV5-8 and TRBJ1-6, is EAGVTQSPTHLIKTRGQQATLRCSPISGHTSVYWYQQALGLGLQFLLWYDEGEERNRGNFPPRFSGRQFPNYSSELNVNALELEDSALYLCASPRTTRNSPLHFGNGTRLTVT.

This clone was detected only a few times. This chain connects TRBV11-2 to TRBJ2-7, with 8 bases identical to TRBD1. After removal of 5 bases from V and 0 bases from J, the junction contained 6 bases not matched to a gene. The CDR3 runs 15 residues. The germline gives CDR1 SGHAT, CDR2 FQNNGV. The CDR3 DNA reads TGTGCCAGCAGCCCCATCAGGGGGCTCTCCTACGAGCAGTACTTC. Its translation: CASSPIRGLSYEQYF.

The V gene is TRBV7-2, the J gene TRBJ2-1, with 10 bases identical to TRBD2. The CDR3 sequence is 18 residues long. J gave up 0 bases and V 5 bases, and 10 bases lay outside the gene matches. Germline lookup yields CDR1 SGHTA and CDR2 FQGNSA. CDR3 sequence reads: CASSATTSGYVSYNEQFF. The CDR3 DNA is TGTGCCAGCAGCGCCACGACTAGCGGGTATGTCTCCTACAATGAGCAGTTCTTC.

This chain uses TRBV19 with TRBJ1-5; D possibly corresponds to TRBD1 (5 bases). The germline gives CDR1 LNHDA, CDR2 SQIVND (reference sequence). V was cut by 5 bases and J by 2 bases, with 10 bases left in between. The CDR3 loop spans 14 amino acids. DNA of the CDR3: TGTGCCAGTAGTGGGCCGGGGGGCAATCAGCCCCAGCATTTT. Translation: CASSGPGGNQPQHF.

The chain couples TRBV19 to TRBJ2-1; D possibly corresponds to TRBD2 (5 bases). V was shortened by 3 bases and J by 4 bases, with 7 bases between the two germline ends. This CDR3 region has 13 residues. Per germline, CDR1 LNHDA and CDR2 SQIVND (reference sequence). The CDR3 DNA reads TGTGCCAGTAGTATGGGAGCGTACAATGAGCAGTTCTTC. Its protein product is CASSMGAYNEQFF.

The V and J genes are TRBV10-2 and TRBJ1-1, with D unresolved. The CDR3 runs 13 residues. The V end lost 7 bases, the J end lost 0 bases, and 9 bases lay between the germline ends. Germline V lookup: CDR1 WSHSY, CDR2 SAAADI. CDR3 protein: CASNQRLNTEAFF. The CDR3 nucleotides read TGCGCCAGCAACCAGCGACTGAACACTGAAGCTTTCTTT.

The CDR3 DNA reads TGTGCCAGCAGCTTAGTACTAGCGGTCACAGATACGCAGTATTTT. It codes for CASSLVLAVTDTQYF. This chain links TRBV11-2 with TRBJ2-3; 8 bases are a match to TRBD2. Germline V CDR1 and CDR2: SGHAT, FQNNGV. The CDR3 totals 15 residues. The ends lost 1 base at V and 2 bases at J; junction bases unmatched: 2.

Only one count was recorded for this clone. V gene TRBV2 combines with J gene TRBJ1-2; possible D gene TRBD1, 5 bases. Trimming left V 4 bases short and J 6 bases short, with 15 bases between. This CDR3 contains 14 residues. The germline V gene encodes CDR1 SNHLY and CDR2 FYNNEI. The CDR3: CASSAEGEKDGYTF. The CDR3 DNA sequence: TGTGCCAGCAGTGCAGAAGGGGAGAAGGATGGCTACACCTTC.

This clone was counted a single time. The chain employs TRBV30 and TRBJ1-5; D is unclear. The CDR3 length is 12 residues. Trimming cost V 4 bases and J 4 bases, with 8 bases left between them. Germline-derived CDR1 and CDR2 are GTSNPN and SVGIG (reference sequence). The DNA for the CDR3 is TGTGCCTGGAATATCCCGAATCAGCCCCAGCATTTT. Protein sequence: CAWNIPNQPQHF.

This chain joins TRBV7-2 and TRBJ1-1; D is undetermined. The V end lost 3 bases, the J end lost 4 bases, and 9 bases lay between the germline ends. The germline gives CDR1 SGHTA, CDR2 FQGNSA. The CDR3 has 13 residues. DNA of the CDR3: TGTGCCAGCAGCTTCGGGAGGAGCACTGAAGCTTTCTTT. Translation gives CASSFGRSTEAFF.

This clone was counted a few times. The chain recombines TRBV7-2 with TRBJ2-1; no reliable D call. The CDR3 is made up of 11 amino acids. CDR1 is SGHTA and CDR2 is FQGNSA in the germline V gene. The V and J ends lost 6 bases and 10 bases respectively, with 10 bases between them. The CDR3: CASSLRGEQFF. Here the CDR3 DNA reads TGTGCCAGCAGTCTGCGTGGCGAGCAGTTCTTC.

The chain couples TRBV10-2 to TRBJ2-7, with unresolved D. V was trimmed by 3 bases and J by 4 bases, leaving 10 bases between them. CDR1 WSHSY and CDR2 SAAADI come from the germline V gene. The CDR3 spans 13 residues. CDR3 in amino acids: CASSEVRRYEQYF. The CDR3 DNA sequence: TGCGCCAGCAGTGAAGTCAGAAGATACGAGCAGTACTTC.

The rearrangement links TRBV6-5 to TRBJ1-5, with 7 bases that match TRBD1. The CDR3 spans 15 residues. Germline V gene sequence: CDR1 MNHEY, CDR2 SVGAGI. V trimming: 6 bases; J trimming: 1 base; junction bases outside the gene matches: 6. The chain's CDR3 is CASSVTGDSNQPQHF. CDR3 nucleotides: TGTGCCAGCAGCGTAACAGGGGACAGCAATCAGCCCCAGCATTTT.

The V gene is TRBV19, the J gene TRBJ2-1, with 12 positions matching TRBD1. CDR3 length: 17 amino acids. Germline CDR1 and CDR2: LNHDA and SQIVND (reference sequence). V was pared by 0 bases and J by 6 bases, with 6 bases of the junction left unmatched. CDR3 in amino acids: CASSIEGTGGLRNEQFF. The CDR3 DNA is TGTGCCAGTAGTATAGAAGGGACAGGGGGCCTTCGCAATGAGCAGTTCTTC.

The V call is TRBV6-5, the J call TRBJ1-2, with 7 bases aligning to TRBD1. This CDR3 region has 12 residues. The junction had 4 bases not matched to a gene; V was cut back by 8 bases and J by 4 bases. CDR1 and CDR2 (germline): MNHEY, SVGAGI. The CDR3 DNA follows: TGTGCCAGCGCCGGGACAGCCTATGGCTACACCTTC. It translates to CASAGTAYGYTF.